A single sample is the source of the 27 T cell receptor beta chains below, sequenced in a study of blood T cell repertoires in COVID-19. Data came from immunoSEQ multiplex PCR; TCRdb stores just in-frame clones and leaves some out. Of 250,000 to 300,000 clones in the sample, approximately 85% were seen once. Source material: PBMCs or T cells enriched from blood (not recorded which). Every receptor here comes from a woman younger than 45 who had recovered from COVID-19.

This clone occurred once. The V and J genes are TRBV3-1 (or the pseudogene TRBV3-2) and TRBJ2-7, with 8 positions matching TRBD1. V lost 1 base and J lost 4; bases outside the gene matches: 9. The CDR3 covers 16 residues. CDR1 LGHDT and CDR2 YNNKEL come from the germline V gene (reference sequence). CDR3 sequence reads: CASSQGRDRRIYEQYF. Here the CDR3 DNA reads TGTGCCAGCAGCCAAGGTAGGGACAGGCGGATATACGAGCAGTACTTC.

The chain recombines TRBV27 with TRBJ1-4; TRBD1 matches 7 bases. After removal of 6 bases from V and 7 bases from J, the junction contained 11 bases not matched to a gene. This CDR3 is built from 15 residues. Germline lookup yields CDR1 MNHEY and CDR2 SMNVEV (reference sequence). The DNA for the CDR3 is TGTGCCAGCAGACCTTTGGGGGACAGAGCTGAAAAACTGTTTTTT. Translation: CASRPLGDRAEKLFF.

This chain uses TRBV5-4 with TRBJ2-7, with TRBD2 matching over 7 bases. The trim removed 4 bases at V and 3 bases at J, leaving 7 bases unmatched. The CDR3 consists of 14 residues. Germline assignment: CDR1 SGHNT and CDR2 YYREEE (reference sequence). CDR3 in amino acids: CASSHRGGNYEQYF. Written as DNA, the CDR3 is TGTGCCAGCAGCCACCGCGGGGGAAACTACGAGCAGTACTTC.

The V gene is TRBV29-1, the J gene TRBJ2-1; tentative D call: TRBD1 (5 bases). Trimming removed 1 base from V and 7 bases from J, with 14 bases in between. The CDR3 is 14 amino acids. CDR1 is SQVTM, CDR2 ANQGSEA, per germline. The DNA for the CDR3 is TGCAGCGTTGAAGGCAGGGCTGGATTTAATGAGCAGTTCTTC. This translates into CSVEGRAGFNEQFF.

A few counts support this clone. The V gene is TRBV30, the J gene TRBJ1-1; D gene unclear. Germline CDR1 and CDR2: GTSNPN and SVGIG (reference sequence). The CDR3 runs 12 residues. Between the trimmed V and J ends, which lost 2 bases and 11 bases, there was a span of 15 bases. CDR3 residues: CAWSSGRYLAFF. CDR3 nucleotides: TGTGCCTGGAGTTCGGGTCGATATTTGGCTTTCTTT.

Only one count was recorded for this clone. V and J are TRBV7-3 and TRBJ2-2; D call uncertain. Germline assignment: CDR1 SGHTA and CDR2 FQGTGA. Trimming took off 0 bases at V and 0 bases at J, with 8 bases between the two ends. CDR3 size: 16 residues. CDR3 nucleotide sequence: TGTGCCAGCAGCTTAACCTTCGGAGCGAACACCGGGGAGCTGTTTTTT. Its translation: CASSLTFGANTGELFF.

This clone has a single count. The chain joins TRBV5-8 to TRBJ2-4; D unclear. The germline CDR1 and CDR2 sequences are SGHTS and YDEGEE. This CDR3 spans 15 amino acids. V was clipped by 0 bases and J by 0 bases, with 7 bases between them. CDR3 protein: CASSLGTVAKNIQYF. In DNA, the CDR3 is TGTGCCAGCAGCTTGGGTACAGTAGCCAAAAACATTCAGTACTTC.

CDR3: CASPKGTSGSDTQYF. The CDR3 bases are TGTGCCAGCCCGAAGGGGACTAGCGGATCAGATACGCAGTATTTT. V gene TRBV6-5 combines with J gene TRBJ2-3; 11 positions match TRBD2. After removal of 8 bases from V and 4 bases from J, the junction contained 8 bases not matched to a gene. Germline CDR1 is MNHEY and CDR2 is SVGAGI. The CDR3 has 15 amino acids.

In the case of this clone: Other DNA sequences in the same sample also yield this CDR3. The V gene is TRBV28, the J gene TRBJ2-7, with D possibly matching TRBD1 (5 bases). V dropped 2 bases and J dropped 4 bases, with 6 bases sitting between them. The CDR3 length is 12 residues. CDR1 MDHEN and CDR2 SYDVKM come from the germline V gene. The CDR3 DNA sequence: TGTGCCAGCAGTTTACAGGGTTACGAGCAGTACTTC. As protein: CASSLQGYEQYF. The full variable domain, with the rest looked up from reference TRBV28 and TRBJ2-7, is DVKVTQSSRYLVKRTGEKVFLECVQDMDHENMFWYRQDPGLGLRLIYFSYDVKMKEKGDIPEGYSVSREKKERFSLILESASTNQTSMYLCASSLQGYEQYFGPGTRLTVT.

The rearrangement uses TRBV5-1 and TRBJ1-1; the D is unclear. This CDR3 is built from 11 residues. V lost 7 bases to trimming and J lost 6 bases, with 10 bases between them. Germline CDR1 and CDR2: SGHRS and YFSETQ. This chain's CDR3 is CASRLAAEAFF. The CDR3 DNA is TGCGCCAGCCGGTTAGCAGCTGAAGCTTTCTTT.

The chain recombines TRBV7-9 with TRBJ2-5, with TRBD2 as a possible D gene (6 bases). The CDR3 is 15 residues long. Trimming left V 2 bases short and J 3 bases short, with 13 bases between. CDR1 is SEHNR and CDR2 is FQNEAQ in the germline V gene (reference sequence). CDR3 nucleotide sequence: TGTGCCAGCAGCTTAACCCCTTGGGGGGAAGAGACCCAGTACTTC. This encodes CASSLTPWGEETQYF. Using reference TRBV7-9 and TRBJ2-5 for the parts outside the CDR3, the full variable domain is DTGVSQNPRHKITKRGQNVTFRCDPISEHNRLYWYRQTLGQGPEFLTYFQNEAQLEKSRLLSDRFSAERPKGSFSTLEIQRTEQGDSAMYLCASSLTPWGEETQYFGPGTRLLVL.

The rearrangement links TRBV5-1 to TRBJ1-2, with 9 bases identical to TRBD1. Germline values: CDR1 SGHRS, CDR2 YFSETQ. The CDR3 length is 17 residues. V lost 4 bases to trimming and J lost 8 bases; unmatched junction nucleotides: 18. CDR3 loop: CASSPNTVFSTGGGYTF. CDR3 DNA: TGCGCCAGCAGCCCCAATACAGTTTTCTCGACAGGGGGGGGCTACACCTTC.

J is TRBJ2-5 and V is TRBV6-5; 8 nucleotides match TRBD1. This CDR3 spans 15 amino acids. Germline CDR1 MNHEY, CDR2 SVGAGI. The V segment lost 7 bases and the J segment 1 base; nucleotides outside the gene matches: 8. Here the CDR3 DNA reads TGTGCCAGCAACGTACCTGGACAGGGCCAAGAGACCCAGTACTTC. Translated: CASNVPGQGQETQYF.

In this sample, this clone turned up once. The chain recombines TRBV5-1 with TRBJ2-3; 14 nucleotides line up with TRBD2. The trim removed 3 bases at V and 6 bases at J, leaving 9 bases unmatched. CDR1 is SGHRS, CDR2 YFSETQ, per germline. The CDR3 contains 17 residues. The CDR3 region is CASSWRTSGGSEDTQYF. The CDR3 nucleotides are TGCGCCAGCAGCTGGAGGACTAGCGGGGGGTCCGAGGATACGCAGTATTTT. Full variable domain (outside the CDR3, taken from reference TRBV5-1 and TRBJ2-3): KAGVTQTPRYLIKTRGQQVTLSCSPISGHRSVSWYQQTPGQGLQFLFEYFSETQRNKGNFPGRFSGRQFSNSRSEMNVSTLELGDSALYLCASSWRTSGGSEDTQYFGPGTRLTVL.

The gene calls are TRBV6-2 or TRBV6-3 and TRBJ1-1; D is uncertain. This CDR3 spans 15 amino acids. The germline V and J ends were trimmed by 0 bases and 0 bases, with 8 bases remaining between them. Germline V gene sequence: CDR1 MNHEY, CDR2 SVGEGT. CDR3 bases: TGTGCCAGCAGTTACTCGAGGGTGGTGAACACTGAAGCTTTCTTT. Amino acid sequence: CASSYSRVVNTEAFF.

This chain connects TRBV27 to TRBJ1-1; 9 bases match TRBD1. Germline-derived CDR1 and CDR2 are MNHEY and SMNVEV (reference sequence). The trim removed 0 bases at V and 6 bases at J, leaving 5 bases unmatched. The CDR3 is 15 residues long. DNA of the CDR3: TGTGCCAGCAGTTTATCGACAGGGGGAGAACCTGAAGCTTTCTTT. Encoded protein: CASSLSTGGEPEAFF.

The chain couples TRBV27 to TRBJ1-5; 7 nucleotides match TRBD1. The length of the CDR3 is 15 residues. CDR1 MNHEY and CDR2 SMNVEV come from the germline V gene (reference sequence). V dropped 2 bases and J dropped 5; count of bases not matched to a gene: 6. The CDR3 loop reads CASSLGRGTDQPQHF. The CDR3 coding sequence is TGTGCCAGCAGTTTAGGCAGGGGGACCGATCAGCCCCAGCATTTT.

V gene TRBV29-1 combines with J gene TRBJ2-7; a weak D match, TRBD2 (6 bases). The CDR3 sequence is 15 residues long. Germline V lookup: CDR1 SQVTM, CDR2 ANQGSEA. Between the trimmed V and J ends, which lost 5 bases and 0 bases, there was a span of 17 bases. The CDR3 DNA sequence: TGCAGCGTTAAAAGGGTAGACGGGAGCTCCTACGAGCAGTACTTC. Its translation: CSVKRVDGSSYEQYF.

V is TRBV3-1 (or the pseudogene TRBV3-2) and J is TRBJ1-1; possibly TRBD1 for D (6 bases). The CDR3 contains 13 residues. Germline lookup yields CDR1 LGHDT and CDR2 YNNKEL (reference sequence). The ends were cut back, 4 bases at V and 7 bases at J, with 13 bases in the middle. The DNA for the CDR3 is TGTGCCAGCAGCCGGCCTACAGGGAATGAAGCTTTCTTT. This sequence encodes CASSRPTGNEAFF.

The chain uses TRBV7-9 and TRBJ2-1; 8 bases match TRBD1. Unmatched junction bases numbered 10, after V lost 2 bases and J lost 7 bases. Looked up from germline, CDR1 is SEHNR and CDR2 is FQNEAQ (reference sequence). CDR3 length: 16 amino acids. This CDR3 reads CASSLSGRTGLNEQFF. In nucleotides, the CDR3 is TGTGCCAGCAGCTTATCAGGCCGGACAGGGTTGAATGAGCAGTTCTTC.

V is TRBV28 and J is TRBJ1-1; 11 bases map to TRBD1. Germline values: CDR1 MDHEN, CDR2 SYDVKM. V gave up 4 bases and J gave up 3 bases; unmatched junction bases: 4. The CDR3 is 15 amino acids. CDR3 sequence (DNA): TGTGCCAGCAGTTCAGGACAGGGGGCTTACACTGAAGCTTTCTTT. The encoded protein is CASSSGQGAYTEAFF.

The CDR3 here is CASSSRGLRGNNEQFF. DNA for the CDR3: TGTGCCAGCAGCAGTAGGGGACTGAGGGGAAACAATGAGCAGTTCTTC. The rearrangement links TRBV11-1 to TRBJ2-1; D is perhaps TRBD2 (6 bases). Deletions cut 5 bases from V and 5 bases from J, with 19 bases between. The CDR3 runs to 16 residues. CDR1 is SGHAT, CDR2 FQDESV, per germline (reference sequence). The whole variable domain, remainder taken from reference TRBV11-1 and TRBJ2-1, is EAEVAQSPRYKITEKSQAVAFWCDPISGHATLYWYRQILGQGPELLVQFQDESVVDDSQLPKDRFSAERLKGVDSTLKIQPAELGDSAMYLCASSSRGLRGNNEQFFGPGTRLTVL.

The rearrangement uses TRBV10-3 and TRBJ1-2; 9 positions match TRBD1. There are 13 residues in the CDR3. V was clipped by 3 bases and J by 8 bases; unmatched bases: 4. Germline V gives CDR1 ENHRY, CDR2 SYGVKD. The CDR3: CAISDGGTGGYTF. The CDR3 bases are TGTGCCATCAGTGACGGCGGGACAGGGGGCTACACCTTC.

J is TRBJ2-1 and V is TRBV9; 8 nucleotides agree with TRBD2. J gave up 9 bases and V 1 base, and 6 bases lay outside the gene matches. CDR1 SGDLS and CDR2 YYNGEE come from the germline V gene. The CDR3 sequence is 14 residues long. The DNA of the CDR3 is TGTGCCAGCAGCGTAACAGCGGGAGTGTCTGAGCAGTTCTTC. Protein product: CASSVTAGVSEQFF. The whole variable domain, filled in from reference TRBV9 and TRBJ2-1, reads DSGVTQTPKHLITATGQRVTLRCSPRSGDLSVYWYQQSLDQGLQFLIQYYNGEERAKGNILERFSAQQFPDLHSELNLSSLELGDSALYFCASSVTAGVSEQFFGPGTRLTVL.

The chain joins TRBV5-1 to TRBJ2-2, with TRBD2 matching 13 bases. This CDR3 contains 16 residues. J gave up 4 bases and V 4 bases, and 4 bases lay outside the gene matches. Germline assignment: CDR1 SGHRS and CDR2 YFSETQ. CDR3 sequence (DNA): TGCGCCAGCAGCGCAACTAGCGGGAGGGGCACCGGGGAGCTGTTTTTT. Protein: CASSATSGRGTGELFF.

Here the CDR3 reads CASSQEYRGAQYF. In DNA form, the CDR3 reads TGCGCCAGCAGCCAAGAGTACAGGGGAGCTCAGTACTTC. The chain has TRBV4-1 and TRBJ2-5, with TRBD1 matching 7 bases. Germline lookup yields CDR1 MGHRA and CDR2 YSYEKL. The trim removed 0 bases at V and 11 bases at J, leaving 6 bases unmatched. This CDR3 has 13 amino acids.

Written as DNA, the CDR3 is TGTGCCAGCGGCACAACAGGGGCTGCCTATATTGGCTACACCTTC. The encoded protein is CASGTTGAAYIGYTF. The chain employs TRBV27 and TRBJ1-2, with 7 bases fitting TRBD1. The CDR3 totals 15 residues. Germline V gene sequence: CDR1 MNHEY, CDR2 SMNVEV (reference sequence). The V segment lost 8 bases and the J segment 7 bases; nucleotides outside the gene matches: 16.